This TCR beta chain originates from a study of siplizumab effects on memory and regulatory T cells. Libraries were prepared by immunoSEQ multiplex PCR; TCRdb keeps only in-frame clonotypes and omits some of them. In the table there are more than 70,000 clones, approximately 95% of which are singletons. Note on this clone: Its antigen is still unknown.

Study-wide findings and caveats: A minor share of alloreactive clones matched unstimulated subsets. Apparently key alloresponse contributors, naive T cells also seemed more diverse than memory cells.

This CDR3 region has 16 residues. V was pared by 4 bases and J by 0 bases, with 15 bases between. Germline V gene lookup returns CDR1 SEHNR and CDR2 FQNEAQ (reference sequence). V and J are TRBV7-9 and TRBJ2-5; D is possibly TRBD2 (7 bases). The sample comprised CD8+ T cells sorted from blood. The sequence was collected from a human donor in good health. This chain's CDR3 is CASSSLGEGDQETQYF. CDR3 in DNA: TGTGCCAGCAGCTCCCTTGGGGAGGGGGACCAAGAGACCCAGTACTTC.